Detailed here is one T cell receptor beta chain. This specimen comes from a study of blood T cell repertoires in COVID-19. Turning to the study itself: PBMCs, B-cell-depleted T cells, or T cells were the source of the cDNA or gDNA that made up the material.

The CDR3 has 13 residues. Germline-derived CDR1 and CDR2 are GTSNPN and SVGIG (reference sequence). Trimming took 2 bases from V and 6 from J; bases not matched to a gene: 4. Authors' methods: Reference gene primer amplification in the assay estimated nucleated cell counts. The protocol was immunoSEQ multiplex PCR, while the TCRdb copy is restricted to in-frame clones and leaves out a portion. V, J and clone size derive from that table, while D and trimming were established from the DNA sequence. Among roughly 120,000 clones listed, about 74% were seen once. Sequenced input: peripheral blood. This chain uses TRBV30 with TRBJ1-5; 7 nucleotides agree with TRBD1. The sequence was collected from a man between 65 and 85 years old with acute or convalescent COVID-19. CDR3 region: CAWSNRDSQPQHF. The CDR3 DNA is TGTGCCTGGAGTAACAGGGACAGTCAGCCCCAGCATTTT.